Below are 21 T cell receptor beta chains sequenced from a single sample in a study of persistence of HIV-infected CD4 T cells. Overlapping HIV-1 Gag 15-mer peptides at approximately 0.91 ug per peptide per mL were used. CD40L-negative CD69-negative CD45RO-high memory CD4+ T cells were sorted as populations depleted of antigen-responding cells. These receptors lack a known antigen. This was the immunoSEQ version 4 assay in survey mode. Clones were sequenced by immunoSEQ multiplex PCR, and TCRdb holds only the in-frame ones, with some missing. Of 30,000 to 40,000 clones listed, roughly 80% were seen once; the top ten hold 15% to 20%. Specimen: CD4+ T cells sorted from PBMCs after 18-hour stimulation, collected from a patient who received antiretroviral therapy. All receptors come from an adult woman with HIV who was CMV-seropositive.

As DNA, the CDR3 is TGTGCCAGCAGGAAACTAGCGGTAAACACCGGGGAGCTGTTTTTT. Translating it yields CASRKLAVNTGELFF. V and J are TRBV6-6 and TRBJ2-2, with 8 bases identical to TRBD2. The germline gives CDR1 MNHNY, CDR2 SVGAGI (reference sequence). J was trimmed by 2 bases and V by 6 bases; bases with no gene match: 5. The CDR3 covers 15 residues.

This clone was observed a single time. This chain connects TRBV19 to TRBJ2-7; possibly TRBD2 for D (5 bases). V was clipped by 4 bases and J by 3 bases, with 10 bases between them. This CDR3 region has 13 residues. Per the germline V gene, CDR1 is LNHDA and CDR2 is SQIVND (reference sequence). CDR3 nucleotide sequence: TGTGCCAGTAGTAGACGACTAAGCTACGAGCAGTACTTC. Translating gives CASSRRLSYEQYF.

The CDR3 is CAWGHRQGQPQHF. CDR3 nucleotides: TGTGCCTGGGGGCACCGACAGGGGCAGCCCCAGCATTTT. The chain recombines TRBV30 with TRBJ1-5; 8 bases are shared with TRBD1. With 5 bases clipped from V and 7 bases from J, the junction kept 7 bases outside the gene matches. This CDR3 has 13 amino acids. Germline V CDR1 and CDR2: GTSNPN, SVGIG (reference sequence).

The chain recombines TRBV11-1 with TRBJ2-5; no firm D call. The ends were cut back, 8 bases at V and 1 base at J, with 17 bases in the middle. Germline V gene sequence: CDR1 SGHAT, CDR2 FQDESV (reference sequence). This CDR3 is 15 amino acids long. CDR3 sequence reads: CASDSGQTLQETQYF. In DNA form, the CDR3 reads TGTGCCAGCGACTCCGGGCAGACCCTCCAAGAGACCCAGTACTTC.

This sequence joins TRBV5-5 and TRBJ1-5; D unresolved. The CDR3 has 16 residues. CDR1 and CDR2 from the germline V gene are SGHKS and YYEKEE (reference sequence). V lost 0 bases and J lost 3, with 13 bases in between. CDR3 protein: CASSLAGLQLNQPQHF. CDR3 bases: TGTGCCAGCAGCTTGGCCGGTTTACAGCTCAATCAGCCCCAGCATTTT.

The chain uses TRBV19 and TRBJ2-2; maybe TRBD1 (5 bases). This CDR3 comprises 16 residues. Trimming pared 7 bases from V and 1 base from J, leaving 16 bases between. Germline-derived CDR1 and CDR2 are LNHDA and SQIVND (reference sequence). CDR3 DNA: TGTGCCAGTATTGGTCGGCAGGGCCAGAACACCGGGGAGCTGTTTTTT. It codes for CASIGRQGQNTGELFF.

The chain joins TRBV28 to TRBJ1-2; no clear D gene. Germline CDR1 is MDHEN and CDR2 is SYDVKM. The CDR3 totals 12 residues. Trimming took 7 bases from V and 2 from J, leaving 8 bases between them. CDR3 sequence reads: CASTEGNYGYTF. In nucleotides, the CDR3 is TGTGCCAGCACCGAAGGGAACTATGGCTACACCTTC.

In its sample, this clone was seen once. The CDR3 loop is CASTSGGTSGSYEQYF. The CDR3 DNA follows: TGTGCCAGCACCTCTGGGGGGACTAGCGGGAGCTACGAGCAGTACTTC. The V gene is TRBV2, the J gene TRBJ2-7; 14 bases fit TRBD2. Germline CDR1 is SNHLY and CDR2 is FYNNEI. This CDR3 is built from 16 residues. V lost 7 bases to trimming and J lost 3 bases; unmatched junction nucleotides: 8.

The table lists this clone with a count of one. The rearrangement joins TRBV30 to TRBJ2-5; the match to TRBD2 covers 11 bases. The germline CDR1 and CDR2 sequences are GTSNPN and SVGIG (reference sequence). V shed 1 base, J shed 5 bases, and the junction held 0 bases outside the gene matches. CDR3 length: 13 amino acids. CDR3 sequence reads: CAWSGTSGETQYF. The CDR3 DNA reads as TGTGCCTGGAGTGGGACTAGCGGGGAGACCCAGTACTTC.

The chain is built from TRBV19 and TRBJ1-1, with D possibly being TRBD1 (6 bases). Germline CDR1 and CDR2: LNHDA and SQIVND (reference sequence). This CDR3 is built from 14 residues. The V gene lost 3 bases and the J gene lost 5 bases, with 13 bases spanning the gap. The CDR3 protein is CASSIKGGITEAFF. The CDR3 nucleotides read TGTGCCAGTAGTATTAAGGGGGGGATAACTGAAGCTTTCTTT.

The rearrangement joins TRBV15 to TRBJ2-1; 9 bases match TRBD2. CDR3 length: 16 residues. Per the germline V gene, CDR1 is LNHNV and CDR2 is YYDKDF (reference sequence). V gave up 1 base and J gave up 9 bases; unmatched junction bases: 10. The CDR3, as DNA: TGTGCCACCAGCAGAGCTTGGCTAGCGGGATCGGGTGAGCAGTTCTTC. Protein sequence: CATSRAWLAGSGEQFF.

CDR3 loop: CASSLYIAGSTDTQYF. The CDR3 DNA is TGTGCCAGCAGCTTATATATAGCGGGTAGCACAGATACGCAGTATTTT. The chain links TRBV7-2 to TRBJ2-3; 7 bases are shared with TRBD2. The V segment lost 2 bases and the J segment 0 bases; nucleotides outside the gene matches: 5. In germline, CDR1 is SGHTA, CDR2 FQGNSA. The CDR3 contains 16 residues.

The rearrangement joins TRBV18 to TRBJ1-4; 8 bases are shared with TRBD1. Germline CDR1 reads KGHSH; CDR2 reads LQKENI. The J segment lost 7 bases and the V segment lost 6 bases, leaving 7 bases of the junction unmatched. The CDR3 length is 14 residues. For the CDR3, the DNA is TGTGCCAGCTCCTCGACAGGGGTACGTGAAAAACTGTTTTTT. This sequence encodes CASSSTGVREKLFF. Full variable domain (outside the CDR3, taken from reference TRBV18 and TRBJ1-4): NAGVMQNPRHLVRRRGQEARLRCSPMKGHSHVYWYRQLPEEGLKFMVYLQKENIIDESGMPKERFSAEFPKEGPSILRIQQVVRGDSAAYFCASSSTGVREKLFFGSGTQLSVL.

CDR3 sequence: CASSLSSAEYNEQFF. DNA for the CDR3: TGTGCCAGCAGCTTATCTAGCGCGGAATACAATGAGCAGTTCTTC. The V gene is TRBV7-2, the J gene TRBJ2-1; maybe TRBD2 (6 bases). Germline CDR1 reads SGHTA; CDR2 reads FQGNSA. CDR3 length: 15 residues. Trimming took off 2 bases at V and 4 bases at J, with 12 bases between the two ends.

V usage is TRBV27 and J usage is TRBJ1-1; 10 nucleotides match TRBD1. This CDR3 is built from 14 residues. J was trimmed by 4 bases and V by 5 bases; bases with no gene match: 4. Germline CDR1 reads MNHEY; CDR2 reads SMNVEV (reference sequence). The CDR3 here is CASSRTGGTTEAFF. The CDR3 region has the DNA TGTGCCAGCAGTCGGACAGGGGGGACCACTGAAGCTTTCTTT.

As for this clone: The sample carries other DNA sequences with the same CDR3. This chain connects TRBV7-3 to TRBJ2-2; no reliable D call. The V gene's germline CDR1 is SGHTA and CDR2 FQGTGA. Trimming pared 2 bases from V and 4 bases from J, leaving 5 bases between. There are 13 residues in the CDR3. The CDR3 nucleotides are TGTGCCAGCAGCTTATCCGCCACCGGGGAGCTGTTTTTT. Protein: CASSLSATGELFF.

This clone was counted a few times. The V and J genes are TRBV7-8 and TRBJ2-4; 7 nucleotides match TRBD2. This CDR3 comprises 15 residues. Germline lookup yields CDR1 SGHVS and CDR2 FQNEAQ. V shed 5 bases and J 3 bases; nucleotides not matched to a gene: 7. CDR3: CASSARGVGKNIQYF. The CDR3 DNA reads as TGTGCCAGCAGCGCCCGGGGGGTAGGCAAAAACATTCAGTACTTC.

This chain links TRBV27 with TRBJ2-2; 7 bases are shared with TRBD1. After removal of 0 bases from V and 0 bases from J, the junction contained 1 base not matched to a gene. The CDR3 consists of 16 residues. Germline loops: CDR1 MNHEY, CDR2 SMNVEV (reference sequence). CDR3 sequence (DNA): TGTGCCAGCAGTTTATCGGGACAGACGAACACCGGGGAGCTGTTTTTT. Its translation: CASSLSGQTNTGELFF.

This clone turned up a few times. The chain combines TRBV3-1 (or the pseudogene TRBV3-2) with TRBJ1-2; D is ambiguous. Germline V gene data show CDR1 as LGHDT and CDR2 as YNNKEL (reference sequence). The V and J ends lost 1 base and 4 bases respectively, with 10 bases between them. This CDR3 has 14 amino acids. CDR3 nucleotide sequence: TGTGCCAGCAGCCAAGTGGCGGGAGTCTATGGCTACACCTTC. This gives the protein CASSQVAGVYGYTF.

This clone was detected only once. The rearrangement uses TRBV7-8 and TRBJ1-1; no clear D. This CDR3 is built from 12 residues. Deletions cut 0 bases from V and 5 bases from J, with 4 bases between. Germline assignment: CDR1 SGHVS and CDR2 FQNEAQ. The chain's CDR3 is CASSLAETEAFF. CDR3 nucleotides: TGTGCCAGCAGCTTAGCGGAGACTGAAGCTTTCTTT. Full variable domain (rest looked up from reference TRBV7-8 and TRBJ1-1): GAGVSQSPRYKVAKRGQDVALRCDPISGHVSLFWYQQALGQGPEFLTYFQNEAQLDKSGLPSDRFFAERPEGSVSTLKIQRTQQEDSAVYLCASSLAETEAFFGQGTRLTVV.

V and J are TRBV4-1 and TRBJ1-4; no definite D call. Per the germline V gene, CDR1 is MGHRA and CDR2 is YSYEKL. V lost 2 bases, J lost 5 bases, and 6 bases lay in between. The length of the CDR3 is 13 residues. The CDR3 reads CASSQWRNEKLFF. The DNA for the CDR3 is TGCGCCAGCAGCCAATGGAGAAATGAAAAACTGTTTTTT.